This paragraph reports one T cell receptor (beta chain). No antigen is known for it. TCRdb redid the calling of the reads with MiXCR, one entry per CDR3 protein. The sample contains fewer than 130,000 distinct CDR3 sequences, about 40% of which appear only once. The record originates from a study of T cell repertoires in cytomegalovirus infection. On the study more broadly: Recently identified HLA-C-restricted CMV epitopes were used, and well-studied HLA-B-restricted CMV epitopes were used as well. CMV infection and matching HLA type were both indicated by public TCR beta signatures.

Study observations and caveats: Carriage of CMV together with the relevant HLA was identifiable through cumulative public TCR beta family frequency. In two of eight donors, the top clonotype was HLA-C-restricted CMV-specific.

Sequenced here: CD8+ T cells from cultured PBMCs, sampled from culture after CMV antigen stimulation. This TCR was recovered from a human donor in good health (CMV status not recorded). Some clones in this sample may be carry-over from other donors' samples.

CDR3 sequence: CASPEGRGEAFF. The CDR3 DNA is TGTGCCAGCCCCGAAGGCAGGGGTGAAGCTTTCTTT. V is TRBV2 and J is TRBJ1-1; D is possibly TRBD1 (6 bases). CDR3 length: 12 amino acids. CDR1 and CDR2 from the germline V gene are SNHLY and FYNNEI. Trimming took 8 bases from V and 7 from J, leaving 14 bases between them.